These T cell receptor beta chains were read from a single sample in a study of technical replicates of blood from a few donors. The table came from immunoSEQ multiplex PCR; TCRdb's copy has only in-frame clones and leaves some out. The repertoire holds 60,000 to 65,000 clones, with approximately 87% as singletons. Sequencing used PBMCs. The origin of the receptors is a human donor in good health. Some clones in this sample may be carry-over from other donors' samples. Each CDR3 is given with its conserved first and last residue. Fields, in order: clone size, J gene, V gene, D gene, CDR3 protein, CDR3 DNA. A D gene is named only where the DNA matches it firmly. A clone size is listed for some rows: how often the clone was seen (once, few, many), or a class if it is expanded.

>-|TRBJ2-4|TRBV5-6|TRBD1
CASSFEGAWTKNIQYF
TGTGCCAGCAGCTTTGAGGGGGCTTGGACCAAAAACATTCAGTACTTC
>-|TRBJ2-3|TRBV7-3|-
CASSLNPPQGWDTQYF
TGTGCCAGCAGCTTAAACCCTCCCCAGGGGTGGGATACGCAGTATTTT
>-|TRBJ1-5|TRBV27|-
CASSFEGVNQPQHF
TGTGCCAGCAGTTTTGAGGGTGTTAATCAGCCCCAGCATTTT
>-|TRBJ1-2|TRBV5-4|TRBD1
CASSLEGAGGYTF
TGTGCCAGCAGCTTGGAGGGGGCAGGGGGCTACACCTTC
>-|TRBJ2-2|TRBV2|TRBD2
CASKVAGGWTGELFF
TGTGCCAGCAAAGTAGCGGGGGGATGGACCGGGGAGCTGTTTTTT
>once|TRBJ2-5|TRBV5-4|TRBD2
CASSPPGAGGLKTQYF
TGTGCCAGCAGCCCTCCCGGGGCGGGGGGGCTCAAGACCCAGTACTTC
>once|TRBJ2-5|TRBV2|TRBD2
CASARTSGKETQYF
TGTGCCAGCGCCCGGACTAGCGGGAAAGAGACCCAGTACTTC
>-|TRBJ1-2|TRBV4-2|-
CASSQVGGEYGYTF
TGTGCCAGCAGCCAAGTGGGGGGAGAGTATGGCTACACCTTC
>-|TRBJ2-5|TRBV27|TRBD2
CASSLFGTSGRQETQYF
TGTGCCAGCAGTTTATTTGGAACTAGCGGGAGACAAGAGACCCAGTACTTC
>-|TRBJ1-1|TRBV4-3|-
CASSQVPTENTEAFF
TGCGCCAGCAGCCAAGTACCGACAGAGAACACTGAAGCTTTCTTT
>few|TRBJ2-5|TRBV4-2|TRBD2
CASSQDSSGGSETQYF
TGTGCCAGCAGCCAAGATTCCAGCGGGGGGTCGGAGACCCAGTACTTC
>-|TRBJ2-3|TRBV9|-
CASSVRRAEDTQYF
TGTGCCAGCAGCGTACGGAGAGCCGAAGATACGCAGTATTTT
>-|TRBJ2-7|TRBV5-6|TRBD2
CASRRTSGGPYEQYF
TGTGCCAGCAGAAGGACTAGCGGGGGGCCCTACGAGCAGTACTTC
>once|TRBJ1-2|TRBV5-1|-
CASSQDQGYGYTF
TGCGCCAGCAGCCAAGACCAGGGGTATGGCTACACCTTC
>-|TRBJ2-3|TRBV5-1|-
CASSLGPRGTDTQYF
TGCGCCAGCAGCTTGGGCCCGAGGGGGACAGATACGCAGTATTTT
>-|TRBJ1-2|TRBV4-1|TRBD1
CASSQPTGSENGYTF
TGCGCCAGCAGCCAGCCGACAGGGAGTGAGAATGGCTACACCTTC
>-|TRBJ2-5|TRBV2|-
CASSEMGLSGQYF
TGTGCCAGCAGTGAAATGGGTTTGTCAGGCCAGTACTTC
>-|TRBJ2-1|TRBV6-5|-
CASSYVRMSNEQFF
TGTGCCAGCAGTTATGTTAGAATGAGCAATGAGCAGTTCTTC
>-|TRBJ2-7|TRBV7-2|TRBD2
CASSLAGVLNEQYF
TGTGCCAGCAGCCTAGCGGGAGTTTTAAACGAGCAGTACTTC
>once|TRBJ2-3|TRBV7-6|TRBD2
CASSQTTSGADTQYF
TGTGCCAGCAGCCAAACGACTAGCGGTGCAGATACGCAGTATTTT
>-|TRBJ1-2|TRBV2|TRBD1
CASSESGTGVYGYTF
TGTGCCAGCAGTGAATCCGGGACAGGGGTTTATGGCTACACCTTC
>few|TRBJ2-4|TRBV7-9|TRBD1
CASKGQGLAKNIQYF
TGTGCCAGCAAGGGACAGGGACTAGCCAAAAACATTCAGTACTTC
>-|TRBJ1-1|TRBV4-3|-
CASSQPLGRGRNTEAFF
TGCGCCAGCAGCCAACCACTGGGGAGAGGTCGAAACACTGAAGCTTTCTTT
>-|TRBJ1-4|TRBV4-1|TRBD1
CASSRGDRENEKLFF
TGCGCCAGCAGCCGAGGGGACAGGGAGAATGAAAAACTGTTTTTT
>-|TRBJ2-1|TRBV13|TRBD2
CASSLELAGGGSYNEQFF
TGTGCCAGCAGCTTAGAACTAGCGGGGGGGGGTTCCTACAATGAGCAGTTCTTC
>-|TRBJ2-7|TRBV7-8|-
CASTHRRQAGVEQYF
TGTGCCAGCACTCATCGGAGGCAGGCCGGGGTCGAGCAGTACTTC
>-|TRBJ2-7|TRBV2|TRBD2
CASSGAGGRQYF
TGTGCCAGCAGCGGGGCGGGGGGGAGGCAGTACTTC
>-|TRBJ1-2|TRBV7-2|-
CASSGTYGYTF
TGTGCCAGCAGTGGCACATATGGCTACACCTTC
>-|TRBJ2-2|TRBV4-3|-
CASSQERVGANTGELFF
TGCGCCAGCAGCCAAGAAAGAGTCGGGGCGAACACCGGGGAGCTGTTTTTT
>-|TRBJ2-7|TRBV10-3|-
CAISDRETIKYF
TGTGCCATCAGTGACCGGGAGACTATTAAGTACTTC
>-|TRBJ2-5|TRBV5-6|-
CASSQGLDEETQYF
TGTGCCAGCAGCCAGGGACTGGACGAGGAGACCCAGTACTTC
>-|TRBJ1-4|TRBV6-1|TRBD1
CASSEGQGFEKLFF
TGTGCCAGCAGTGAAGGACAGGGATTTGAAAAACTGTTTTTT
>-|TRBJ2-1|TRBV20-1|-
CSARTNIEQFF
TGCAGTGCTCGGACTAACATTGAGCAGTTCTTC
>-|TRBJ1-4|TRBV7-2|TRBD1
CASSSNRGINEKLFF
TGTGCCAGCAGCTCCAACAGGGGTATTAATGAAAAACTGTTTTTT
>-|TRBJ2-7|TRBV28|-
CASSRVLSYEQYF
TGTGCCAGCAGTCGCGTTCTGTCCTACGAGCAGTACTTC
>-|TRBJ2-4|TRBV7-2|TRBD2
CASSTRTSYKNIQYF
TGTGCCAGCAGCACCCGGACTAGTTACAAAAACATTCAGTACTTC
>-|TRBJ1-1|TRBV5-6|TRBD1
CASSLGQGAEAFF
TGTGCCAGCAGCCTTGGACAGGGGGCTGAAGCTTTCTTT
>-|TRBJ1-1|TRBV20-1|-
CSASVNTEAFF
TGCAGTGCTAGCGTCAACACTGAAGCTTTCTTT
>-|TRBJ1-2|TRBV6-1|TRBD1
CASSEGAGGTYGYTF
TGTGCCAGCAGTGAAGGGGCAGGGGGGACCTATGGCTACACCTTC
>-|TRBJ2-2|TRBV5-1|-
CASSPPLQGNTGELFF
TGCGCCAGCAGCCCGCCGTTACAGGGGAACACCGGGGAGCTGTTTTTT
>-|TRBJ2-7|TRBV5-4|TRBD1
CASSTTGGIYEQYF
TGTGCCAGCAGCACTACAGGGGGCATCTACGAGCAGTACTTC
>-|TRBJ2-3|TRBV11-3|-
CASSWSSTDTQYF
TGTGCCAGCAGCTGGAGTAGCACAGATACGCAGTATTTT
>-|TRBJ2-5|TRBV5-6|-
CASSLVLEGSVVGGETQYF
TGTGCCAGCAGCTTGGTTCTAGAAGGTTCCGTAGTAGGTGGAGAGACCCAGTACTTC
>-|TRBJ2-5|TRBV4-2|-
CASSQGKETAWEETQYF
TGTGCCAGCAGCCAAGGGAAGGAGACTGCCTGGGAAGAGACCCAGTACTTC
>-|TRBJ1-5|TRBV5-8|-
CASSQEGNQPQHF
TGTGCCAGCAGCCAGGAAGGCAATCAGCCCCAGCATTTT
>-|TRBJ2-3|TRBV19|TRBD2
CASSMRLAEGSSTDTQYF
TGTGCCAGTAGTATGAGGCTAGCGGAGGGGTCTAGCACAGATACGCAGTATTTT
>few|TRBJ2-5|TRBV7-9|-
CASSLLRETQYF
TGTGCCAGCAGCCTCCTTCGTGAGACCCAGTACTTC
>-|TRBJ2-2|TRBV5-4|-
CASSGAGRTGELFF
TGTGCCAGCAGTGGGGCGGGGAGGACCGGGGAGCTGTTTTTT
>few|TRBJ2-5|TRBV5-6|-
CASSFLQETQYF
TGTGCCAGCAGCTTCCTACAAGAGACCCAGTACTTC
>-|TRBJ2-3|TRBV19|TRBD2
CASSPGASGGADTQYF
TGTGCCAGTAGTCCCGGGGCTAGCGGGGGGGCAGATACGCAGTATTTT
>once|TRBJ1-1|TRBV5-5|-
CASSWGGGTEAFF
TGTGCCAGCAGCTGGGGAGGGGGCACTGAAGCTTTCTTT
>once|TRBJ1-6|TRBV14|-
CASSQDLRLNVVSPLHF
TGTGCCAGCAGCCAAGATCTTCGACTCAACGTGGTGTCACCCCTCCACTTT
>-|TRBJ1-2|TRBV7-8|-
CASSLEVSLGSGYTF
TGTGCCAGCAGCTTAGAGGTCTCCTTGGGTAGCGGCTACACCTTC
>-|TRBJ2-7|TRBV2|-
CASSATGVGYF
TGTGCCAGCAGTGCAACGGGGGTCGGGTACTTC